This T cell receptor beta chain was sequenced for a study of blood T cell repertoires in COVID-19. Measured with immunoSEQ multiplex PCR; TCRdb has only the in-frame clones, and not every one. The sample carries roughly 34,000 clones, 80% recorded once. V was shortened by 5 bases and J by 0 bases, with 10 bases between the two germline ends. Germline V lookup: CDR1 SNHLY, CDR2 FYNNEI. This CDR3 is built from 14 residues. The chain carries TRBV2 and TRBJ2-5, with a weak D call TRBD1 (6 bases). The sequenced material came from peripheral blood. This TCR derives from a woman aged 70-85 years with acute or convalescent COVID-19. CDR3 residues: CASSQGTNQETQYF. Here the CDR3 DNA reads TGTGCCAGCAGTCAGGGGACCAACCAAGAGACCCAGTACTTC.